The 14 T cell receptor beta chains in this list originate from one sample, sequenced in a study of blood T cell repertoires in COVID-19. Here immunoSEQ multiplex PCR was the method, and the copy in TCRdb shows in-frame clones only, minus some. This table has roughly 75,000 clones, about 86% appearing once. The sample taken for sequencing was peripheral blood. The origin of the receptors is a man between 65 and 79 years old with acute or convalescent COVID-19.

The chain recombines TRBV11-2 with TRBJ1-2; D is possibly TRBD1 (5 bases). The length of the CDR3 is 13 residues. V was pared by 1 base and J by 5 bases, with 8 bases between. CDR1 and CDR2 from the germline V gene are SGHAT and FQNNGV. The CDR3 DNA sequence: TGTGCCAGCAGCTTAGGACAGTCATATGGCTACACCTTC. Protein sequence: CASSLGQSYGYTF.

V and J are TRBV19 and TRBJ2-5, with no clear D. Germline lookup yields CDR1 LNHDA and CDR2 SQIVND (reference sequence). V shed 5 bases and J shed 5 bases, with 21 bases lying between them. The CDR3 totals 16 residues. The CDR3 loop is CASSFEAKRGRETQYF. CDR3 in DNA: TGTGCCAGTAGTTTCGAGGCCAAGCGTGGCCGGGAGACCCAGTACTTC.

The J gene is TRBJ2-7, the V gene TRBV10-3; D is possibly TRBD2 (6 bases). Germline V gene sequence: CDR1 ENHRY, CDR2 SYGVKD. This CDR3 has 15 amino acids. With 2 bases removed from V and 4 bases from J, the gap between germline ends came to 15 bases. The CDR3 nucleotides are TGTGCCATCAGTGAGGTGGAAGGGCGGGGTTACGAGCAGTACTTC. This sequence encodes CAISEVEGRGYEQYF.

The rearrangement uses TRBV9 and TRBJ2-1, with 7 bases fitting TRBD2. Germline CDR1 SGDLS, CDR2 YYNGEE. V shed 0 bases and J 8 bases; nucleotides not matched to a gene: 17. The CDR3 length is 18 residues. The CDR3 loop is CASSVAIFRGRYNDEQFF. The DNA of the CDR3 is TGTGCCAGCAGCGTAGCGATCTTCCGCGGGAGATATAACGATGAGCAGTTCTTC.

The chain has TRBV6-5 and TRBJ2-7; unclear D gene. Germline CDR1 and CDR2: MNHEY and SVGAGI. This CDR3 is built from 11 residues. The V end lost 1 base, the J end lost 7 bases, and 5 bases lay between the germline ends. In DNA, the CDR3 is TGTGCCAGCAGTTACTACCGGGAGCAGTACTTC. It codes for CASSYYREQYF.

The genes are TRBV7-3 and TRBJ2-4, with TRBD2 as a possible D gene (6 bases). V was cut by 2 bases and J by 6 bases, with 14 bases left in between. Germline V gene lookup returns CDR1 SGHTA and CDR2 FQGTGA. This CDR3 has 15 amino acids. CDR3 nucleotide sequence: TGTGCCAGCAGCTTATCCGGCGGGATGGGAAACATTCAGTACTTC. Protein sequence: CASSLSGGMGNIQYF.

This chain links TRBV29-1 with TRBJ2-7, with D possibly matching TRBD2 (6 bases). With 1 base removed from V and 1 base from J, the gap between germline ends came to 11 bases. Germline values: CDR1 SQVTM, CDR2 ANQGSEA. This CDR3 has 14 residues. This chain's CDR3 is CSVEASGGSYEQYF. In nucleotides, the CDR3 is TGCAGCGTTGAAGCGTCAGGAGGGTCCTACGAGCAGTACTTC.

This sequence joins TRBV14 and TRBJ2-5; the D is unclear. Trimming cost V 1 base and J 5 bases, with 8 bases left between them. The CDR3 is 13 residues long. Germline V gives CDR1 SGHDN, CDR2 FVKESK. CDR3 in amino acids: CASSQVVVETQYF. CDR3 DNA: TGTGCCAGCAGCCAAGTAGTAGTGGAGACCCAGTACTTC.

The chain recombines TRBV28 with TRBJ1-2, with 8 bases fitting TRBD1. Germline lookup yields CDR1 MDHEN and CDR2 SYDVKM. There are 14 residues in the CDR3. Unmatched junction bases numbered 7, after V lost 6 bases and J lost 4 bases. The DNA of the CDR3 is TGTGCCAGCAGCCCCGGACAGGGTTTCTATGGCTACACCTTC. Translating it yields CASSPGQGFYGYTF.

The V call is TRBV24-1, the J call TRBJ2-6, with D possibly being TRBD2 (6 bases). Looked up from germline, CDR1 is KGHDR and CDR2 is SFDVKD. V was pared by 1 base and J by 3 bases, with 9 bases between. There are 16 residues in the CDR3. CDR3 DNA: TGTGCCACCAGTGATTTCCACGGGAGTGGGGCCAACGTCCTGACTTTC. Residues: CATSDFHGSGANVLTF.

This rearrangement joins TRBV7-6 to TRBJ2-7, with 10 bases fitting TRBD2. V gave up 8 bases and J gave up 0 bases; unmatched junction bases: 4. The germline gives CDR1 SGHVS, CDR2 FNYEAQ. The CDR3 has 14 amino acids. CDR3 sequence reads: CASRASGSSYEQYF. CDR3 sequence (DNA): TGTGCCAGCCGAGCTAGCGGGAGCTCCTACGAGCAGTACTTC. Full variable domain (rest looked up from reference TRBV7-6 and TRBJ2-7): GAGVSQSPRYKVTKRGQDVALRCDPISGHVSLYWYRQALGQGPEFLTYFNYEAQQDKSGLPNDRFSAERPEGSISTLTIQRTEQRDSAMYRCASRASGSSYEQYFGPGTRLTVT.

The chain carries TRBV5-4 and TRBJ2-1, with D uncertain. Trimming removed 3 bases from V and 10 bases from J, with 14 bases in between. CDR3 length equals 13 residues. The V gene's germline CDR1 is SGHNT and CDR2 YYREEE (reference sequence). CDR3 sequence: CASSSLLEWEQFF. The CDR3 nucleotides are TGTGCCAGCAGCTCCCTATTGGAGTGGGAGCAGTTCTTC.

V usage is TRBV28 and J usage is TRBJ1-5, with TRBD1 matching over 9 bases. CDR1 and CDR2 from the germline V gene are MDHEN and SYDVKM. The CDR3 covers 14 residues. Losses at the gene ends were 5 bases for V and 8 bases for J; bases not matched to a gene: 7. DNA of the CDR3: TGTGCCAGCAGTCTCTACAGGGGGCGGGAGCCCCAGCATTTT. It specifies CASSLYRGREPQHF.

This clone showed up just once. The V call is TRBV3-1 (or the pseudogene TRBV3-2), the J call TRBJ1-2; D is ambiguous. Trimming took 0 bases from V and 7 from J, leaving 12 bases between them. Germline lookup yields CDR1 LGHDT and CDR2 YNNKEL (reference sequence). The CDR3 has 14 residues. This chain's CDR3 is CASSQDRMGVGYTF. The CDR3 bases are TGTGCCAGCAGCCAAGACAGAATGGGAGTTGGCTACACCTTC.